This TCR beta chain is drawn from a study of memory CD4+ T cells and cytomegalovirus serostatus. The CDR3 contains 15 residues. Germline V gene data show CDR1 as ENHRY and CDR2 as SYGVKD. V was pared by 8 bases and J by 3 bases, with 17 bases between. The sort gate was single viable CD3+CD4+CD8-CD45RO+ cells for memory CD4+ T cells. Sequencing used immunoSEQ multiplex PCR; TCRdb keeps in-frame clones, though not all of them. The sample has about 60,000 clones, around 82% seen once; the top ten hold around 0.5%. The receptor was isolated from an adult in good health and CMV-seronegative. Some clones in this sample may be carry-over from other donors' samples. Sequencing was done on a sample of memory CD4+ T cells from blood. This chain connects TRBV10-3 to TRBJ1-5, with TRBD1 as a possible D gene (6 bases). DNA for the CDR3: TGTGCCATCGGCGGTGGGTCAGGGGACAATCAGCCCCAGCATTTT. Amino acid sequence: CAIGGGSGDNQPQHF.